The 8 T cell receptor beta chains presented below share a single source sample, sequenced in a study of T-cell reconstitution after alpha-beta-depleted transplantation in children (dated by TCRdb to 2016 to 2017). Libraries were built with PCR. The instrument was an Illumina HiSeq 2500. TCR library preparation used molecular barcoding, with unique molecular identifiers applied to normalize quantification of the TCRbeta repertoire. The raw public reads went through TCRdb reprocessing: fastp at Q25, MiXCR clone calling, in-frame beta chains kept. Rows are unified per CDR3 protein, each entry keeping the most common DNA and genes. The sample table holds about 500,000 distinct CDR3 sequences, of which approximately 30% were seen once. Of the sample, approximately 2.3% falls within the top ten clones. The source was PBMCs from the stem cell graft donor, collected from the stem cell graft. Receptor source: a human donor who donated a stem cell graft to a child with aplastic anemia.

On this clonotype: The junction departs from the called germline gene at one end, perhaps through a read error. The chain joins TRBV7-2 to TRBJ1-5, with D possibly being TRBD1 (5 bases). CDR1 and CDR2 (germline): SGHTA, FQGNSA. The CDR3 has 14 amino acids. As DNA, the CDR3 is TGTGCCAGCAGCTTAGGGCAGGGTAATCAGCCCCAGCGTTTT. It yields the protein CASSLGQGNQPQRF.

The genes are TRBV5-1 and TRBJ2-1; 7 bases line up with TRBD2. This CDR3 comprises 18 residues. Germline CDR1 reads SGHRS; CDR2 reads YFSETQ. V lost 3 bases and J lost 3; bases outside the gene matches: 15. The CDR3 spells CASSSTGLSGHVYNEQFF. As DNA, the CDR3 is TGCGCCAGCAGCTCGACCGGCCTTAGCGGGCATGTCTACAATGAGCAGTTCTTC.

The genes are TRBV7-8 and TRBJ2-1; a possible D gene is TRBD1 (6 bases). The germline CDR1 and CDR2 sequences are SGHVS and FQNEAQ. CDR3 length: 15 residues. The V end lost 5 bases, the J end lost 2 bases, and 13 bases lay between the germline ends. CDR3 nucleotides: TGTGCCAGCAGCCCTGGACAGTCCACCTACAATGAGCAGTTCTTC. Amino acid sequence: CASSPGQSTYNEQFF.

The V gene is TRBV19, the J gene TRBJ2-3, with 9 bases identical to TRBD2. There are 14 residues in the CDR3. Per germline, CDR1 LNHDA and CDR2 SQIVND (reference sequence). V gave up 6 bases and J gave up 8 bases; unmatched junction bases: 9. As DNA, the CDR3 is TGTGCCAGTAGGGCGGGAGGGCCCGGTGGTACGCAGTATTTT. Its protein product is CASRAGGPGGTQYF.

The chain carries TRBV9 and TRBJ2-1, with D tentatively TRBD1 or TRBD2 (6 bases each). Trimming cost V 7 bases and J 5 bases, with 22 bases left between them. The CDR3 is 16 amino acids. The germline gives CDR1 SGDLS, CDR2 YYNGEE. Here the CDR3 DNA reads TGTGCCAGCTCCTGGGGGGCCCAGGTTCGAGACAATGAGCAGTTCTTC. The encoded protein is CASSWGAQVRDNEQFF.

V gene TRBV27 combines with J gene TRBJ1-1; maybe TRBD1 (5 bases). This CDR3 spans 14 amino acids. The V and J ends lost 3 bases and 6 bases respectively, with 14 bases between them. The germline gives CDR1 MNHEY, CDR2 SMNVEV (reference sequence). The CDR3 is CASSFTQGGAEAFF. The CDR3 DNA reads as TGTGCCAGCAGTTTTACCCAGGGTGGCGCTGAAGCTTTCTTT.

The chain links TRBV20-1 to TRBJ2-3; unclear D gene. V dropped 8 bases and J dropped 3 bases, with 6 bases sitting between them. Germline assignment: CDR1 DFQATT and CDR2 SNEGSKA (reference sequence). CDR3 length: 10 residues. The CDR3 DNA reads as TGCAGTTCCACAACAGATACGCAGTATTTT. Its translation: CSSTTDTQYF.

The chain uses TRBV7-2 and TRBJ2-3; D is possibly TRBD2 (5 bases). Germline CDR1 SGHTA, CDR2 FQGNSA. The CDR3 is 16 amino acids. The V end was cut by 5 bases, the J end by 0 bases, with 15 bases between. The DNA of the CDR3 is TGTGCCAGCAGCGTAAAGGGCGGGTTTAGCACAGATACGCAGTATTTT. As protein: CASSVKGGFSTDTQYF.